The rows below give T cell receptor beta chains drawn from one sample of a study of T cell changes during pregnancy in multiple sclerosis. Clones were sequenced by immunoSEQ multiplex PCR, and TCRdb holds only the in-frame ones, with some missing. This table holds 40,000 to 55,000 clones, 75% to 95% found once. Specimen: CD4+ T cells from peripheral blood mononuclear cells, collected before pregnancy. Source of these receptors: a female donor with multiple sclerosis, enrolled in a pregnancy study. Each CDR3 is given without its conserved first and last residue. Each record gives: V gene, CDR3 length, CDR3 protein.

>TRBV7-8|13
ASSLASGSFNEQF
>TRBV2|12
ASTDRGLFEKLF
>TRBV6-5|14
ASSSRGLRKYYEQY
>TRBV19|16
ASSIQGQGFSGANVLT
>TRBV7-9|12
ASRSTESAETQY
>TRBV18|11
ASSPGPSPEAF
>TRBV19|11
ASSGGGNQPQH
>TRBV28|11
ASTAATNEKLF
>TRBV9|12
ASSAQTGNTEAF
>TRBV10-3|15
AISESKVGGSKETQY
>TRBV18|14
ASSPLPPREGQPQH
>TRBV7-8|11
ASSLGGISPLH
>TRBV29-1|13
SVGRGTGVGDTQY
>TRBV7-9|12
ASSLGLAEETQY
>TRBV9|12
ASSVVRENTEAF
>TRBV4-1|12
ASSPREGGETQY
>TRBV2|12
ASSERTGTHGYT
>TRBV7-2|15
ASSPGGLAAINNEQF
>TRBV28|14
ASSLLLQGSNYGYT
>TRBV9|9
AFHLETGAF
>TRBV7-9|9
ASSTRDEQF
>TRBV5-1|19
ASSFTLSPGQALKKNQPQH
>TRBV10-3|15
AISIPGTSGVEETQY
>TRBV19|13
ASSLPGQEGGELF
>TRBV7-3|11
ASSFSGGPEAF
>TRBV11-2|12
ASSRSGQAYGYT
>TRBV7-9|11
ASSLGQVPEAF
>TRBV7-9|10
ASSPREETQY
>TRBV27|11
ASSPRGYNEQF
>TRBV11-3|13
ASSPGTGGFNEQF
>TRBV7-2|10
ASSQNYYGYT
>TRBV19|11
ASNRVLGNEQF
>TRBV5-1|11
ASSRNMNTEAF
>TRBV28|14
ASSPKGQGAFQPQH
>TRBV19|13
ASRDLLSSYNEQF